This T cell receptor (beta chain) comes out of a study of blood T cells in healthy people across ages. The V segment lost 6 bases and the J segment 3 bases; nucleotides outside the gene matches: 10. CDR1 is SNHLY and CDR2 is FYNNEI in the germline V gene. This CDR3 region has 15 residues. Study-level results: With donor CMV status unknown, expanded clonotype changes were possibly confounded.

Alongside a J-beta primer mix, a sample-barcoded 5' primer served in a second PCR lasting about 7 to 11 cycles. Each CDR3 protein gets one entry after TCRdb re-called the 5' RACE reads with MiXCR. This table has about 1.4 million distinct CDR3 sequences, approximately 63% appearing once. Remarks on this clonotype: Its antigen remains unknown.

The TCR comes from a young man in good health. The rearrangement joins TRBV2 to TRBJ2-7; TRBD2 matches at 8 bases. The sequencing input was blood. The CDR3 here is CASSQSGGTYYEQYF. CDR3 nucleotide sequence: TGTGCCAGCAGCCAAAGCGGGGGAACCTACTACGAGCAGTACTTC.